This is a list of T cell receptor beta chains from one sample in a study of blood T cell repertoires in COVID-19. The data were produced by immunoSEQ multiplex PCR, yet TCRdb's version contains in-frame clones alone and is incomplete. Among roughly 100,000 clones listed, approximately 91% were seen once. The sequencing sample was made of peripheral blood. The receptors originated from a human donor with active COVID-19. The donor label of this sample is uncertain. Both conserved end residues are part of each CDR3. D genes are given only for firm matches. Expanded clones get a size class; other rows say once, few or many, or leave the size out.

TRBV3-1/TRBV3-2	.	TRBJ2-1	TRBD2	TGTGCCAGCAGCCGCGCCCCCAGCGGGGGGGCGAATGAGCAGTTCTTC	CASSRAPSGGANEQFF
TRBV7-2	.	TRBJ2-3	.	TGTGCCAGCAGCTTAGTAGCGGATACGCAGTATTTT	CASSLVADTQYF
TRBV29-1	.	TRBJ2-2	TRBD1	TGCAGCGTCAGACGGGACAGGGAGCCCGGGGAGCTGTTTTTT	CSVRRDREPGELFF
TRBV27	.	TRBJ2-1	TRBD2	TGTGCCAGCAGTTTAGACCGGCGGGGGGATCACAATGAGCAGTTCTTC	CASSLDRRGDHNEQFF
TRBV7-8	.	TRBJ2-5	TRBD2	TGTGCCAGCAGCCCTAGCGGGCTAGCGGGGGAGGAGACCCAGTACTTC	CASSPSGLAGEETQYF
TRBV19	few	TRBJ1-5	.	TGTGCCAGTAGTATAGTGGGGGCTAACTTCAATCAGCCCCAGCATTTT	CASSIVGANFNQPQHF
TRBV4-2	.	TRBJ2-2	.	TGTGCCAGCAGTAGACGGGACACCGGGGAGCTGTTTTTT	CASSRRDTGELFF
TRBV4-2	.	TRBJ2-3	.	TGTGCCAGCAGCCACCTAAACACAGATACGCAGTATTTT	CASSHLNTDTQYF
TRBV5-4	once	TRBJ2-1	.	TGTGCCAGCAGCTATCCTAGCACGGGGGTTAATGAGCAGTTCTTC	CASSYPSTGVNEQFF
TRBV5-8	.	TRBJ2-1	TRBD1	TGTGCCAGCAGCGTAGCAGGGGGCCCAAAGCACGCCGTGCAGTTCTTC	CASSVAGGPKHAVQFF
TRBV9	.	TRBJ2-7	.	TGTGCCAGCAGCGTAGCGGCGGGGAGTTCGACGGAGGAGCAGTACTTC	CASSVAAGSSTEEQYF
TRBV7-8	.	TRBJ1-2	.	TGTGCCAGCAGCCGCCCCGGGGTATTCAACTATGGCTACACCTTC	CASSRPGVFNYGYTF
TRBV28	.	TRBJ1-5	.	TGTGCCAGCAGTTTCGTAGTTGATCAGCCCCAGCATTTT	CASSFVVDQPQHF
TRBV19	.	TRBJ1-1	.	TGTGCCGTCGGAGGGTTGGATGAAGCTTTCTTT	CAVGGLDEAFF
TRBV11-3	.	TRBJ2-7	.	TGTGCCAGCAGCTCCGGACAGATGTACGAGCAGTACTTC	CASSSGQMYEQYF
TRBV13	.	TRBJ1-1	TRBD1	TGTGCCAGCAGCTTAGTATCGGGACAGGGGAACACTGAAGCTTTCTTT	CASSLVSGQGNTEAFF
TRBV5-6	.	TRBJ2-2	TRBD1	TGTGCCAGCAGCCGGAGGGGGACAGGGACCGGGGAGCTGTTTTTT	CASSRRGTGTGELFF
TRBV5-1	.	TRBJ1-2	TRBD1	TGCGCCAGCAGCGATACAGGGGGCGCTGGCTATGGCTACACCTTC	CASSDTGGAGYGYTF
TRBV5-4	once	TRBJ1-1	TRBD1	TGTGCCAGCAGCTTGGTGTCTGGGACAGTATACACTGAAGCTTTCTTT	CASSLVSGTVYTEAFF
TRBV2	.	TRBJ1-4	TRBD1	TGTGCCAGCAGCCCCGGGACAGGGGATGAAAAACTGTTTTTT	CASSPGTGDEKLFF
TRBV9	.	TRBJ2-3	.	TGTGCCAGCAGCGTAGCGGGTCCAGATACGCAGTATTTT	CASSVAGPDTQYF
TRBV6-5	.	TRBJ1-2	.	TGTGCCAGCAGTCCCGGCTATGGCTACACCTTC	CASSPGYGYTF
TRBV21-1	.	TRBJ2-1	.	TGTGCCAGCAGCAAGGGGACAGGGGGGAATGAGCAGTTCTTC	CASSKGTGGNEQFF
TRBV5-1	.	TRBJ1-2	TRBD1	TGCGCCAGCAGCTTGACTACAGGGGGAGCTAACTATGGCTACACCTTC	CASSLTTGGANYGYTF